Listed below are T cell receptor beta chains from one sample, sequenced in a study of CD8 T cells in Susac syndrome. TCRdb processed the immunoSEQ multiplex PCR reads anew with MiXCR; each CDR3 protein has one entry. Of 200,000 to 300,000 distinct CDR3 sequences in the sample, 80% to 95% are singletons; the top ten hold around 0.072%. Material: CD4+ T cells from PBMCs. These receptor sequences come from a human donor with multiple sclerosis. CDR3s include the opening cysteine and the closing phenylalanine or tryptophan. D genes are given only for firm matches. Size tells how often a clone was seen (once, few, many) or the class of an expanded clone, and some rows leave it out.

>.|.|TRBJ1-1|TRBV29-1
CSVRGWASGNTEAFF
TGCAGCGTGAGAGGGTGGGCTTCGGGGAACACTGAAGCTTTCTTT
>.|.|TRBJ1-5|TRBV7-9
CASSLVIGSENQPQHF
TGTGCCAGCAGCTTAGTCATAGGGAGTGAGAATCAGCCCCAGCATTTT
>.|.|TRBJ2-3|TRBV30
CAWKEKGTDTQYF
TGTGCCTGGAAAGAGAAGGGCACAGATACGCAGTATTTT
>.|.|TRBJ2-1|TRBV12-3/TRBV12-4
CASSPPLGEQFF
TGTGCCAGCAGTCCCCCCTTGGGTGAGCAGTTCTTC
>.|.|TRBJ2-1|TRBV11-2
CASSLEQGPSSF
TGTGCCAGCAGCTTAGAGCAGGGACCTAGTTCCTTC
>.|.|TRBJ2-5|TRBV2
CASSDDSGETQYF
TGTGCCAGCAGTGACGACAGCGGGGAGACCCAGTACTTC
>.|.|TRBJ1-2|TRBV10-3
CAISGRGGNYGYTF
TGTGCCATCAGTGGGCGAGGAGGGAACTATGGCTACACCTTC
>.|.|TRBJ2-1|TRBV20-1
CSADSYNEQFF
TGCAGTGCGGACAGCTACAATGAGCAGTTCTTC
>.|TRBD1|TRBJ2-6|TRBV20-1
CSARGDRGPGANVLTF
TGCAGTGCTAGAGGGGACAGGGGACCTGGGGCCAACGTCCTGACTTTC
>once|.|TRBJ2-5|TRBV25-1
CASSDPPRETQYF
TGTGCCAGCAGTGATCCCCCGCGGGAGACCCAGTACTTC
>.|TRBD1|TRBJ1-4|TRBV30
CAWSRQGGEKLFF
TGTGCCTGGAGTCGGCAGGGGGGCGAAAAACTGTTTTTT
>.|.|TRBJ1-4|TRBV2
CASRPLVNNEKLFF
TGTGCCAGCAGACCCCTGGTGAATAATGAAAAACTGTTTTTT
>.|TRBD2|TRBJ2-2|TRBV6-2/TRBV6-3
CASSSTSGGLNTGELFF
TGTGCCAGCAGTTCCACTAGCGGGGGCTTGAACACCGGGGAGCTGTTTTTT
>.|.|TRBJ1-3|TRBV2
CASSERISSGNTIYF
TGTGCCAGCAGTGAAAGGATTAGCTCTGGAAACACCATATATTTT
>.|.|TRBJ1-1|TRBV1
CTSSCGGRQSGYTEAFF
TGCACCAGCAGCTGTGGTGGTCGACAATCGGGGTACACTGAAGCTTTCTTT
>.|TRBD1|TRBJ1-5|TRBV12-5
CASGLEAGQGNQPQHF
TGTGCTAGTGGTTTGGAGGCGGGACAGGGCAATCAGCCCCAGCATTTT
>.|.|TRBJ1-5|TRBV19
CASTSRAQPQHF
TGTGCCAGTACGTCCAGGGCTCAGCCCCAGCATTTT
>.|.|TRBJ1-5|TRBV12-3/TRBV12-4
CASSFLVGTSNQPQHF
TGTGCCAGCAGTTTTTTGGTTGGGACTAGCAATCAGCCCCAGCATTTT
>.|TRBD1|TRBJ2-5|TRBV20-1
CSARDHGQGAGETQYF
TGCAGTGCTAGAGATCACGGACAGGGGGCAGGGGAGACCCAGTACTTC